The entry that follows covers one T cell receptor beta chain sequence. The antigen remains unidentified. The source of the sample is a study of Tregs in tolerant kidney transplant recipients. Thawed PBMCs were FACS-sorted into unstimulated CD4+CD25+CD127- regulatory T cells, CD4+CD25- non-regulatory cells, CD4 and CD8 cells. Study-wide results and limits: Few patients were studied, so findings need validation in larger groups.

The CDR3 extends over 14 amino acids. V was cut by 7 bases and J by 0 bases, with 11 bases left in between. CDR1 SNHLY and CDR2 FYNNEI come from the germline V gene. Clones were read by immunoSEQ multiplex PCR, and TCRdb kept only the in-frame ones, dropping some. The profile shows 60,000 or so clones, 65% to 85% of them singletons. This chain connects TRBV2 to TRBJ2-3, with TRBD2 as a possible D gene (5 bases). This clonotype was obtained from a human donor in good health. The sample comprised CD4+ T cells from blood. CDR3 in amino acids: CASTRRFSTDTQYF. CDR3 in DNA: TGTGCCAGCACCCGGAGGTTTAGCACAGATACGCAGTATTTT. The full variable domain, completed using reference TRBV2 and TRBJ2-3, is EPEVTQTPSHQVTQMGQEVILRCVPISNHLYFYWYRQILGQKVEFLVSFYNNEISEKSEIFDDQFSVERPDGSNFTLKIRSTKLEDSAMYFCASTRRFSTDTQYFGPGTRLTVL.